This TCR beta chain was recorded in a study of cytomegalovirus exposure and HLA in healthy donors. Findings and caveats of the study: Generally TCR sequences proved uncommon, though certain public TCRs appeared in numerous donors. Overall, approximately 180 TCR beta chains were annotated as cytomegalovirus-associated. Sequence variants that were highly shared formed a cluster that was likely a sequencing artifact.

Both 60 Vbeta primers and 13 Jbeta primers went into the PCR. Per the authors' pipeline: Tens of millions of unique TCR beta chains, roughly 11 million of them shared, were counted by a later analysis. TCRdb keeps only in-frame clones here, not all; method: immunoSEQ multiplex PCR. V, J and clone size were drawn from that table, and D and trimming were deduced from the DNA. The table shows around 100,000 clones, with 65% to 90% occurring only once. In regard to this clone: Its specificity is unknown. This CDR3 is also generated by other DNA sequences in the sample.

Sequences were obtained from PBMCs. This receptor was obtained from a woman aged 70 to 79 in good health and CMV-seropositive.

In nucleotides, the CDR3 is TGTGCCAGCAGGGAGACTAGCTACTCCTACAATGAGCAGTTCTTC. This encodes CASRETSYSYNEQFF. This chain joins TRBV7-2 and TRBJ2-1; 7 bases fit TRBD2. V was clipped by 6 bases and J by 0 bases; unmatched bases: 5. CDR3 length: 15 amino acids. The germline gives CDR1 SGHTA, CDR2 FQGNSA.